This T cell receptor (beta chain) stems from a study of OX40 agonist ivuxolimab in advanced cancers. Overall study: The diagnoses of dose-escalation patients were hepatocellular carcinoma, melanoma, renal cell or head and neck cancer. Eligibility admitted prior anti-PD-1, anti-PD-L1 or anti-CTLA-4 therapy; approximately 40% had some. Points from the study as a whole: People who partly responded at 0.1-3.0 mg/kg had some of the least clonal expansion seen. Expanded clones belonging to CD8+ T cells outnumbered, on average, those of CD4+.

Trimming shortened V by 2 bases and J by 3 bases, and 14 bases separated the two germline ends. Germline CDR1 and CDR2: MNHEY and SMNVEV (reference sequence). CDR3 length equals 15 residues. Comment on this clone: Its antigen remains unidentified.

Clones were sequenced by immunoSEQ multiplex PCR, and TCRdb holds only the in-frame ones, with some missing. The sample includes 20,000 to 25,000 clones, approximately 87% of them seen just once. V and J are TRBV27 and TRBJ2-7, with D maybe TRBD2 (6 bases). The receptor comes from an adult with an advanced solid tumor such as melanoma, head and neck, liver or kidney cancer. The source was CD4+ or CD8+ T cells sorted from blood, collected in a trial of the OX40 agonist ivuxolimab. CDR3 DNA: TGTGCCAGCAGTTTAACGGGGGACTTTGGCTACGAGCAGTACTTC. Translation: CASSLTGDFGYEQYF.